This T cell receptor beta chain was obtained from a study of OX40 agonist ivuxolimab in advanced cancers. On the study more broadly: Patients achieving partial responses numbered three: one hepatocellular carcinoma case and two cutaneous melanoma cases.

Profiling relied on immunoSEQ multiplex PCR, and the TCRdb table lists in-frame clones only, not all of them. The sample has about 22,000 clones, about 88% seen once; the top ten hold 34%. The CDR3 extends over 11 amino acids. The V gene's germline CDR1 is SGHNT and CDR2 YENEEA. V was cut by 8 bases and J by 4 bases, with 9 bases left in between. The genes are TRBV11-3 and TRBJ2-7; D gene uncertain. The sequencing used CD4+ or CD8+ T cells sorted from blood, collected in a trial of the OX40 agonist ivuxolimab. This receptor was obtained from an adult with an advanced solid tumor such as melanoma, head and neck, liver or kidney cancer. DNA for the CDR3: TGTGCCAGCGTGACCGGATACGAGCAGTACTTC. Its protein is CASVTGYEQYF.